This TCR beta chain was recovered during a study of blood T cell repertoires in COVID-19. At the level of the study: Collection of acute and convalescent COVID-19 samples took place in the United States, Italy and Spain. Sources were T cells, B-cell-depleted T cells, or PBMCs; the material itself was cDNA or gDNA.

Original analysis: Estimation of nucleated cell counts was performed using reference gene primer amplification. Assay used: immunoSEQ multiplex PCR; TCRdb lists only in-frame clones, some missing. That table supplies the V and J calls and clone size; D and trimming were determined from the DNA. The sample shows about 69,000 clones, roughly 79% of them seen only once. Per the germline V gene, CDR1 is MGHRA and CDR2 is YSYEKL. The CDR3 runs 14 residues. Trimming removed 4 bases from V and 3 bases from J; junction bases left unmatched: 1. Sequencing used peripheral blood. The receptor was isolated from a human donor in a cohort sampled during active COVID-19. The chain combines TRBV4-1 with TRBJ2-2; TRBD1 matches at 8 bases. The CDR3, as DNA: TGCGCCAGCAGCCGGGGACAGGACACCGGGGAGCTGTTTTTT. Translation: CASSRGQDTGELFF.